This record covers a single T cell receptor (beta chain). This clonotype was found many times. No antigen is known for it. Base qualities are not provided; no much larger clone lies one nucleotide away. The data originate from a study of regulatory T cells in long-lasting Graves disease (dated by TCRdb to the early 2020s). In terms of the full investigation: Patients with newly diagnosed Graves' disease had been on antithyroid drugs for under 3 months. Patients with persistent Graves' disease were compared with patients with newly diagnosed Graves' disease using TCR sequencing and RNA sequencing of peripheral blood. The study took place in China and was registered as a clinical trial. A total of around 35 samples underwent TCR sequencing: around 13 from persistent and roughly 20 from newly diagnosed Graves' disease patients.

The sample's time point label is to be understood as: newly diagnosed GD, antithyroid drugs for less than 3 months. For both TCR sequencing and RNA sequencing, RNA was extracted from PBMCs in TRIzol. The diagnosis of Graves' disease was made according to American Thyroid Association guidelines. Recruitment of patients was carried out at an endocrinology department in Xi'an, China. From each patient, around 9 milliliters of peripheral blood was collected into an EDTA anticoagulant tube. Ficoll Paque Plus density gradient separation was used to isolate PBMCs, and no further T cell sorting was performed. An Agilent 2100 Bioanalyzer and agarose gel were used to check RNA quality, and a NanoDrop 2000 was used to measure RNA concentration. Broad study findings and their caveats: Preferential use of TRBV28, TRBJ1-2 and TRBJ2-5 was observed in persistent disease, whereas TRBV20-1 and TRBJ2-1 were favored in newly diagnosed disease. Patients with persistent disease shared more public clonotypes (about 3,000) than newly diagnosed patients did (roughly 970). Persistent Graves' disease patients showed lower TCR Shannon entropy and fewer highly expanded clones than newly diagnosed patients, suggesting clonal expansion. Only peripheral blood was studied, because thyroid tissue, the primary lesion, was inaccessible. Only the TCR beta chain was sequenced and analyzed. As a limitation, the authors acknowledged that the small sample size may reduce accuracy.

Libraries were prepared through multiplex PCR. The sequencer listed for this sample is Illumina HiSeq 4000. CDR3 regions were amplified by Arm-PCR with iRepertoire HTBI primers to construct TCR beta libraries. Gel purification was performed on PCR products prior to sequencing. The authors' analysis ran thus. Gene usage analysis of CDR3 amino acid clonotypes used the 60 to 75 TRBV and around 14 TRBJ segments found across samples. COPE and FqMerger were used to merge the filtered high-quality paired reads into contigs. BLAST was used to align contigs to the IMGT TRBV, TRBD and TRBJ reference genes, and CDR3 was defined following IMGT. Highly expanded clones were defined as clonotypes with a frequency above 0.1%. Repertoire diversity was measured by Shannon entropy, and V-J evenness by the Gini coefficient. A clonotype found in more than one individual was treated as public. Using fastp trimming at Q25 and MiXCR clonotype assembly, TCRdb reanalyzed the public sequencing data and kept in-frame beta chains. Identical CDR3 protein sequences are pooled into one entry, listed with their most common genes and DNA. TCRdb's processing, not the study's, gives the V and J calls here. This sample lists around 250,000 distinct CDR3 sequences; 20% to 25% were detected once. The biggest ten clones account for more than 11% of the sample.

A distance of 13 bases separates the germline ends of V and J, which lose 4 bases and 2 bases respectively. From cysteine to phenylalanine, the CDR3 is 15 amino acids long. The DNA shown is the 45-base CDR3, in frame from base 1. Reading the germline V gene gives CDR1 SNHLY and CDR2 FYNNEI. The source was peripheral blood mononuclear cells (PBMCs), collected at new diagnosis, from a patient treated with antithyroid drugs. The chain is encoded by TRBV2 joined to TRBJ2-3; the D gene is possibly TRBD1 or TRBD2, each agreeing over 6 bases. The receptor comes from a female donor with Graves disease. This receptor carries the CDR3 CASSVLRGATDTQYF. The base sequence is TGTGCCAGCAGTGTTCTGAGGGGGGCCACAGATACGCAGTATTTT. Extended through the reference TRBV2 and TRBJ2-3 proteins, this CDR3 yields the full variable domain: EPEVTQTPSHQVTQMGQEVILRCVPISNHLYFYWYRQILGQKVEFLVSFYNNEISEKSEIFDDQFSVERPDGSNFTLKIRSTKLEDSAMYFCASSVLRGATDTQYFGPGTRLTVL.